This T cell receptor beta chain was identified in a study of Tregs in tolerant kidney transplant recipients. Notes on the study in general: Some patients' samples used different primers over time, so nucleotide sequences weren't comparable.

Note on this clone: Its specificity is not known.

The nonmyeloablative bone marrow transplants came from related graft donors, with transient mixed chimerism. The CDR3 runs to 20 residues. CDR1 and CDR2 from the germline V gene are SGDLS and YYNGEE. Trimming shortened V by 4 bases and J by 0 bases, and 26 bases separated the two germline ends. The protocol was immunoSEQ multiplex PCR, while the TCRdb copy is restricted to in-frame clones and leaves out a portion. Of tens of thousands of clones in the sample, approximately 90% were seen once. Sequenced material: CD8+ T cells from blood (PBMCs), taken 24 months after the transplant. The source is a human patient who received a combined kidney and bone marrow transplant. Some T cells may be supplied by the graft donor. The chain couples TRBV9 to TRBJ2-1, with D possibly TRBD2 on 6 matching bases. The CDR3 coding sequence is TGTGCCAGCAGCCCCCCACGTGCGGGGTTCGTTGAAAGCTCCTACAATGAGCAGTTCTTC. Its protein is CASSPPRAGFVESSYNEQFF.